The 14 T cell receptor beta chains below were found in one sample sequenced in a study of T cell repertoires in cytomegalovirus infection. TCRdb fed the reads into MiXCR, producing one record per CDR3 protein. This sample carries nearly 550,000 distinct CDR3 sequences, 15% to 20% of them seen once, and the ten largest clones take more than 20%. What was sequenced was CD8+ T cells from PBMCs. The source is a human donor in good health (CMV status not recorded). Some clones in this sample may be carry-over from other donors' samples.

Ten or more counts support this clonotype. CDR3 in DNA: TGTGCCAGCAGCTTAATACTGGACCCCTACGAGCAGTACTTC. The encoded protein is CASSLILDPYEQYF. V usage is TRBV7-9 and J usage is TRBJ2-7; D ambiguous. CDR3 size: 14 residues. V was pared by 2 bases and J by 2 bases, with 10 bases between. The germline V gene encodes CDR1 SEHNR and CDR2 FQNEAQ (reference sequence).

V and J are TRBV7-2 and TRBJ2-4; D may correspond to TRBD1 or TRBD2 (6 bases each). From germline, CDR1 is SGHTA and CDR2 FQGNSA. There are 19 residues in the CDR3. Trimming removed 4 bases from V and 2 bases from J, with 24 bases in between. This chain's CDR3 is CASSSTGHGGSFTKNIQYF. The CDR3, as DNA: TGTGCCAGCAGCTCTACGGGACACGGAGGGTCCTTTACCAAAAACATTCAGTACTTC.

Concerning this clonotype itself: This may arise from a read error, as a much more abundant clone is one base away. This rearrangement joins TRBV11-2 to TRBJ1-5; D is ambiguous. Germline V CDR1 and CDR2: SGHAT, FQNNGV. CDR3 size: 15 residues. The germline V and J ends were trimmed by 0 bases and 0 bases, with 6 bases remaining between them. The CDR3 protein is CASSLEVASNQPQHF. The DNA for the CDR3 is TGTGCCAGCAGCTTAGAGGTAGCTAGCAATCAGCCCCAGCATTTT.

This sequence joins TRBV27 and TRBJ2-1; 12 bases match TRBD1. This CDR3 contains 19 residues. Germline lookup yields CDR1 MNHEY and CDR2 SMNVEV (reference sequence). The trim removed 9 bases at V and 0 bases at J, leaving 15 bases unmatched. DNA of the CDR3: TGTGCCAGTCGGACGGGACAGGGGGCGCTTGGGGCCTCCTACAATGAGCAGTTCTTC. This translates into CASRTGQGALGASYNEQFF.

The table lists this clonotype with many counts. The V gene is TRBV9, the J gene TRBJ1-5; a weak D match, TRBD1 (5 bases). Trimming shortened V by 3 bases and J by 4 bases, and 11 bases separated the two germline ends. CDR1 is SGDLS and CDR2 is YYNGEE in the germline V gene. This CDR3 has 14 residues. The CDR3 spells CASSAGTANQPQHF. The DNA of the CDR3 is TGTGCCAGCAGCGCGGGGACTGCGAATCAGCCCCAGCATTTT.

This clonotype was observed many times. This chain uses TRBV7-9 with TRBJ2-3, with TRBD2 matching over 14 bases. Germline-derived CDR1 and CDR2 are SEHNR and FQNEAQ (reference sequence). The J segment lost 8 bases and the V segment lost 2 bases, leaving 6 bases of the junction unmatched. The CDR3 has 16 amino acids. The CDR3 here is CASSLPTSGGASTQYF. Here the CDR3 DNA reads TGTGCCAGCAGCTTACCGACTAGCGGGGGGGCCTCTACGCAGTATTTT.

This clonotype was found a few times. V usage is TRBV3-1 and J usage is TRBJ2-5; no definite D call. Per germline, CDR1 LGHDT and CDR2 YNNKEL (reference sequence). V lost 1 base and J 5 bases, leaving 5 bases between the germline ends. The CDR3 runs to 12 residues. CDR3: CASSQVGETQYF. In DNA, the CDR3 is TGTGCCAGCAGCCAAGTAGGGGAGACCCAGTACTTC.

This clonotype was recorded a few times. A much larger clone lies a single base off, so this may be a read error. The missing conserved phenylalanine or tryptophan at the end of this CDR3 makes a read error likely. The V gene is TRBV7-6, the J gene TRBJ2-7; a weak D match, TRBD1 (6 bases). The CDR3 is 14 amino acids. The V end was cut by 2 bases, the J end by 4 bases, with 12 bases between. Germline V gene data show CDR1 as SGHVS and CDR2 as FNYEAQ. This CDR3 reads CASSLSNRDYEQYL. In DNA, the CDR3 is TGTGCCAGCAGCTTAAGTAACAGGGATTACGAGCAGTACTTA.

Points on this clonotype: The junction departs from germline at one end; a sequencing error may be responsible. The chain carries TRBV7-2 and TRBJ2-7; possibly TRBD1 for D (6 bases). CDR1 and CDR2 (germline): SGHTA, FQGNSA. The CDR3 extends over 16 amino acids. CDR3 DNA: TGTGCAAGCAGCTTAAGGGTCGTGGGGGCCCCCTCGGATCAGTACTTC. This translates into CASSLRVVGAPSDQYF.

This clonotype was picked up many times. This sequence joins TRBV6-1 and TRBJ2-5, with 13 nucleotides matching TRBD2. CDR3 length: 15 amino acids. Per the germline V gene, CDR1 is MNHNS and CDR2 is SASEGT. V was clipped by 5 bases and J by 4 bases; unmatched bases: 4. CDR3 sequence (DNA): TGTGCCAGCAGTCTGACTAGCGGGGGGCGAGAGACCCAGTACTTC. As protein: CASSLTSGGRETQYF.

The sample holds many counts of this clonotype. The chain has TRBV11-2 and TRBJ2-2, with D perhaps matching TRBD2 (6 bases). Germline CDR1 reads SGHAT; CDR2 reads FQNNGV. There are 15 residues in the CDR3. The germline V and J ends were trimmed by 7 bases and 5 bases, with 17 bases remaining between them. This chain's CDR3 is CASIARLVGTGELFF. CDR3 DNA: TGTGCCAGCATCGCCCGACTAGTGGGAACCGGGGAGCTGTTTTTT.

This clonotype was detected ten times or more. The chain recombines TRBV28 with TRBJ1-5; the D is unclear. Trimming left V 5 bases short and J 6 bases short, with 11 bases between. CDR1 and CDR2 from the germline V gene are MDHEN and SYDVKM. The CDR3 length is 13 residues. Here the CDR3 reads CASSARMFQPQHF. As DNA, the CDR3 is TGTGCCAGCAGTGCCCGGATGTTTCAGCCCCAGCATTTT.

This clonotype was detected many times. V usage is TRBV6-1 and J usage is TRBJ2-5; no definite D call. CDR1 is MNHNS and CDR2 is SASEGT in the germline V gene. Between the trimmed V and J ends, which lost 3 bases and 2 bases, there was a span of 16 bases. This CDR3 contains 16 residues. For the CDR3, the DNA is TGTGCCAGCAGTGACGGCCCCCCCCCCTTACAAGAGACCCAGTACTTC. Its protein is CASSDGPPPLQETQYF.

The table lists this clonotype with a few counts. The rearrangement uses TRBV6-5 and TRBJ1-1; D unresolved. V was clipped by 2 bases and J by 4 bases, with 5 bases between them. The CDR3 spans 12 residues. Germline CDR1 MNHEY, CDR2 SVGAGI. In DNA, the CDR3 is TGTGCCAGCAGTTACAAGGGCACTGAAGCTTTCTTT. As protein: CASSYKGTEAFF.